These T cell receptor beta chains were read from a single sample in a study of T cells after yellow fever vaccination. TCRdb fed the 5' RACE reads into MiXCR, producing one record per CDR3 protein. The sample contains about 320,000 distinct CDR3 sequences, 4% to 5.5% of which appear only once. The source was PBMCs, collected 15 days after the yellow fever booster vaccination. The source of these receptors is a man between 18 and 29 years old who received the YFV17D yellow fever vaccine. The CDR3 runs from the conserved cysteine through the conserved F or W. A D gene is named only where the DNA matches it firmly. Rows give clone size only sometimes, using once, few, many, or a class for an expanded clone.

clone_size: -
v_call: TRBV12-3/TRBV12-4
j_call: TRBJ2-5
d_call: TRBD2
cdr3_aa: CASSLAGGMETQYF
cdr3_nt: TGTGCCAGCAGCCTAGCGGGGGGGATGGAGACCCAGTACTTC

clone_size: few
v_call: TRBV12-3/TRBV12-4
j_call: TRBJ1-2
d_call: TRBD1
cdr3_aa: CASSPIVTNDRGLGYTF
cdr3_nt: TGTGCCAGCAGTCCCATCGTTACCAACGACAGGGGGCTTGGCTACACCTTC

clone_size: many
v_call: TRBV4-3
j_call: TRBJ2-7
d_call: TRBD1
cdr3_aa: CASRQGDEQYF
cdr3_nt: TGCGCCAGCAGACAGGGGGACGAGCAGTACTTC

clone_size: few
v_call: TRBV4-1
j_call: TRBJ2-7
d_call: TRBD1
cdr3_aa: CASSLSSRGLYEQYF
cdr3_nt: TGCGCCAGCAGCCTATCCTCCAGGGGGCTGTACGAGCAGTACTTC

clone_size: few
v_call: TRBV6-2/TRBV6-3
j_call: TRBJ2-7
d_call: TRBD2
cdr3_aa: CASINPSGLADSYEQYF
cdr3_nt: TGTGCCAGCATCAATCCGTCCGGACTAGCGGACTCCTACGAGCAGTACTTC

clone_size: few
v_call: TRBV7-2
j_call: TRBJ2-3
d_call: TRBD2
cdr3_aa: CASSPALAGGQDTQYF
cdr3_nt: TGTGCCAGCAGCCCCGCCCTAGCGGGGGGGCAAGATACGCAGTATTTT

clone_size: -
v_call: TRBV7-8
j_call: TRBJ2-5
d_call: -
cdr3_aa: CASSRGFQGTQYF
cdr3_nt: TGTGCCAGCAGCCGGGGGTTTCAGGGGACCCAGTACTTC

clone_size: many
v_call: TRBV4-3
j_call: TRBJ2-3
d_call: -
cdr3_aa: CASSQVRAGTDTQYF
cdr3_nt: TGCGCCAGCAGCCAAGTGCGCGCCGGCACAGATACGCAGTATTTT

clone_size: many
v_call: TRBV12-3/TRBV12-4
j_call: TRBJ1-1
d_call: -
cdr3_aa: CASRSGRTEAFF
cdr3_nt: TGTGCCAGCAGGTCAGGGAGGACTGAAGCTTTCTTT

clone_size: -
v_call: TRBV19
j_call: TRBJ1-1
d_call: -
cdr3_aa: CASITDENTEAFF
cdr3_nt: TGTGCCAGTATTACAGATGAAAACACTGAAGCTTTCTTT

clone_size: many
v_call: TRBV6-5
j_call: TRBJ2-3
d_call: -
cdr3_aa: CASSYGSDTQYF
cdr3_nt: TGTGCCAGCAGTTACGGCTCAGATACGCAGTATTTT

clone_size: many
v_call: TRBV7-2
j_call: TRBJ2-7
d_call: TRBD2
cdr3_aa: CASSSSLAGYEQYF
cdr3_nt: TGTGCCAGCAGCTCAAGTTTAGCGGGCTACGAGCAGTACTTC

clone_size: many
v_call: TRBV5-1
j_call: TRBJ1-1
d_call: TRBD1
cdr3_aa: CASSAGQKNTEAFF
cdr3_nt: TGCGCCAGCAGCGCGGGACAGAAGAACACTGAAGCTTTCTTT

clone_size: few
v_call: TRBV20-1
j_call: TRBJ2-7
d_call: -
cdr3_aa: CSARNAAGTTLEQYF
cdr3_nt: TGCAGTGCTAGGAACGCGGCAGGAACCACTCTCGAGCAGTACTTC

clone_size: many
v_call: TRBV20-1
j_call: TRBJ1-5
d_call: -
cdr3_aa: CSAASGPGNQPQHF
cdr3_nt: TGCAGTGCTGCCTCGGGGCCCGGCAATCAGCCCCAGCATTTT

clone_size: many
v_call: TRBV20-1
j_call: TRBJ2-7
d_call: TRBD1
cdr3_aa: CSAGTGSYEQYF
cdr3_nt: TGCAGTGCCGGGACAGGGTCCTACGAGCAGTACTTC

clone_size: -
v_call: TRBV7-3
j_call: TRBJ2-3
d_call: -
cdr3_aa: CASSSLTRGDTQYF
cdr3_nt: TGTGCCAGCAGCTCACTGACTAGGGGAGATACGCAGTATTTT

clone_size: -
v_call: TRBV6-5
j_call: TRBJ1-2
d_call: -
cdr3_aa: CASSAGRGLYGYTF
cdr3_nt: TGTGCCAGCAGTGCCGGGCGGGGGCTCTATGGCTACACCTTC

clone_size: many
v_call: TRBV24-1
j_call: TRBJ2-3
d_call: TRBD2
cdr3_aa: CATSDSTGLAGSRTQYF
cdr3_nt: TGTGCCACCAGTGATTCAACTGGACTAGCGGGAAGCCGTACGCAGTATTTT

clone_size: many
v_call: TRBV6-5
j_call: TRBJ2-7
d_call: TRBD2
cdr3_aa: CASSYGASGGYEQYF
cdr3_nt: TGTGCCAGCAGTTACGGGGCTAGCGGGGGCTACGAGCAGTACTTC

clone_size: few
v_call: TRBV4-3
j_call: TRBJ1-2
d_call: -
cdr3_aa: CASSQSRGSYGYTF
cdr3_nt: TGCGCCAGCAGCCAATCTAGAGGGAGTTATGGCTACACCTTC

clone_size: many
v_call: TRBV6-5
j_call: TRBJ1-1
d_call: -
cdr3_aa: CASRGEKWTEAFF
cdr3_nt: TGTGCCAGCAGGGGCGAAAAATGGACTGAAGCTTTCTTT

clone_size: many
v_call: TRBV5-4
j_call: TRBJ2-3
d_call: -
cdr3_aa: CASSLGPSKTDTQYF
cdr3_nt: TGTGCCAGCAGCTTGGGGCCTTCCAAGACAGATACGCAGTATTTT

clone_size: few
v_call: TRBV4-1
j_call: TRBJ1-5
d_call: -
cdr3_aa: CASSQGWGGNYQPQHF
cdr3_nt: TGCGCCAGCAGCCAAGGTTGGGGGGGGAATTATCAGCCCCAGCATTTT

clone_size: few
v_call: TRBV3-1
j_call: TRBJ2-4
d_call: TRBD2
cdr3_aa: CASSPTSGGAKNIQYF
cdr3_nt: TGTGCCAGCAGCCCGACTAGCGGGGGGGCCAAAAACATTCAGTACTTC

clone_size: -
v_call: TRBV7-9
j_call: TRBJ2-3
d_call: TRBD1
cdr3_aa: CASSFTRGPDTQYF
cdr3_nt: TGTGCCAGCAGCTTTACCAGGGGGCCAGATACGCAGTATTTT

clone_size: many
v_call: TRBV7-2
j_call: TRBJ2-5
d_call: -
cdr3_aa: CASSPGWGTETQYF
cdr3_nt: TGTGCCAGCAGCCCGGGTTGGGGGACGGAGACCCAGTACTTC

clone_size: many
v_call: TRBV6-2/TRBV6-3
j_call: TRBJ1-6
d_call: -
cdr3_aa: CASSYGSGRNNSPLHF
cdr3_nt: TGTGCCAGCAGTTACGGGTCGGGACGGAACAATTCACCCCTCCACTTT

clone_size: few
v_call: TRBV18
j_call: TRBJ2-7
d_call: -
cdr3_aa: CASSPPGTGNYEQYF
cdr3_nt: TGTGCCAGCTCACCACCGGGAACAGGGAACTACGAGCAGTACTTC

clone_size: few
v_call: TRBV28
j_call: TRBJ2-5
d_call: TRBD1
cdr3_aa: CASRRDRRTQYF
cdr3_nt: TGTGCCAGCAGAAGGGACAGGCGCACCCAGTACTTC

clone_size: few
v_call: TRBV15
j_call: TRBJ2-3
d_call: -
cdr3_aa: CATSRDLSTDTQYF
cdr3_nt: TGTGCCACCAGCAGAGATCTAAGCACAGATACGCAGTATTTT

clone_size: many
v_call: TRBV5-1
j_call: TRBJ2-3
d_call: TRBD1
cdr3_aa: CASSLVTGDKGQYF
cdr3_nt: TGCGCCAGCAGCTTGGTCACAGGGGATAAAGGGCAGTATTTT

clone_size: many
v_call: TRBV30
j_call: TRBJ1-3
d_call: -
cdr3_aa: CAWSVDFFPPGNTIYF
cdr3_nt: TGTGCCTGGAGTGTCGACTTTTTCCCTCCTGGAAACACCATATATTTT

clone_size: -
v_call: TRBV5-4
j_call: TRBJ1-1
d_call: -
cdr3_aa: CASSPYRAVNTEAFF
cdr3_nt: TGTGCCAGCAGCCCCTACAGGGCGGTAAACACTGAAGCTTTCTTT

clone_size: -
v_call: TRBV6-6
j_call: TRBJ2-7
d_call: -
cdr3_aa: CASSPVRPVNYEQYF
cdr3_nt: TGTGCCAGCAGTCCGGTCCGACCGGTAAACTACGAGCAGTACTTC

clone_size: many
v_call: TRBV7-8
j_call: TRBJ2-4
d_call: -
cdr3_aa: CASSSGSKNIQYF
cdr3_nt: TGTGCCAGCAGCTCAGGGAGCAAAAACATTCAGTACTTC

clone_size: -
v_call: TRBV12-3/TRBV12-4
j_call: TRBJ2-5
d_call: -
cdr3_aa: CASSFRRGQETQYF
cdr3_nt: TGTGCCAGCAGTTTTCGACGGGGACAAGAGACCCAGTACTTC

clone_size: many
v_call: TRBV7-2
j_call: TRBJ1-4
d_call: TRBD1
cdr3_aa: CASSPNRGFNEKLFF
cdr3_nt: TGTGCCAGCAGCCCAAACAGGGGATTCAATGAAAAACTGTTTTTT

clone_size: -
v_call: TRBV30
j_call: TRBJ2-1
d_call: -
cdr3_aa: CAWEFRGGSTVNEQFF
cdr3_nt: TGTGCCTGGGAGTTTAGGGGGGGCTCTACCGTGAATGAGCAGTTCTTC

clone_size: once
v_call: TRBV7-2
j_call: TRBJ1-3
d_call: TRBD1
cdr3_aa: CASSPGPGQGAPGNTIYF
cdr3_nt: TGTGCCAGCAGCCCTGGCCCGGGGCAGGGGGCGCCTGGAAACACCATATATTTT

clone_size: many
v_call: TRBV20-1
j_call: TRBJ2-5
d_call: TRBD2
cdr3_aa: CSAPLAGEETQYF
cdr3_nt: TGCAGTGCCCCCCTAGCGGGGGAAGAGACCCAGTACTTC

clone_size: many
v_call: TRBV24-1
j_call: TRBJ2-5
d_call: -
cdr3_aa: CATSGTNEETQYF
cdr3_nt: TGTGCCACCAGCGGGACAAATGAAGAGACCCAGTACTTC

clone_size: many
v_call: TRBV7-2
j_call: TRBJ1-2
d_call: -
cdr3_aa: CASSLVKGEAGYTF
cdr3_nt: TGTGCCAGCAGCTTAGTGAAGGGCGAGGCTGGCTACACCTTC

clone_size: few
v_call: TRBV9
j_call: TRBJ1-3
d_call: -
cdr3_aa: CASSVGLLRDGNTIYF
cdr3_nt: TGTGCCAGCAGCGTAGGTCTTCTGAGGGATGGAAACACCATATATTTT

clone_size: many
v_call: TRBV5-1
j_call: TRBJ2-3
d_call: -
cdr3_aa: CASSLEVDTQYF
cdr3_nt: TGCGCCAGCAGCTTGGAGGTAGATACGCAGTATTTT

clone_size: -
v_call: TRBV12-3/TRBV12-4
j_call: TRBJ2-2
d_call: -
cdr3_aa: CASSSLGRANTGELFF
cdr3_nt: TGTGCCAGCAGTTCTCTAGGACGGGCGAACACCGGGGAGCTGTTTTTT

clone_size: -
v_call: TRBV6-2/TRBV6-3
j_call: TRBJ2-1
d_call: TRBD2
cdr3_aa: CASNIAGGYSYNEQFF
cdr3_nt: TGTGCCAGCAATATAGCGGGGGGATACTCCTACAATGAGCAGTTCTTC

clone_size: few
v_call: TRBV12-3/TRBV12-4
j_call: TRBJ2-1
d_call: -
cdr3_aa: CASSLDGLAGADYEQFF
cdr3_nt: TGTGCCAGCAGTTTAGACGGGTTGGCAGGGGCCGACTATGAGCAGTTCTTC

clone_size: few
v_call: TRBV7-2
j_call: TRBJ1-1
d_call: TRBD1
cdr3_aa: CASTIVAGGDTEAFF
cdr3_nt: TGTGCCAGCACCATAGTGGCAGGGGGGGACACTGAAGCTTTCTTT

clone_size: many
v_call: TRBV7-9
j_call: TRBJ2-6
d_call: -
cdr3_aa: CASSPTGSFFGANVLTF
cdr3_nt: TGTGCCAGCAGCCCCACAGGGAGCTTTTTTGGGGCCAACGTCCTGACTTTC

clone_size: few
v_call: TRBV7-9
j_call: TRBJ2-2
d_call: -
cdr3_aa: CASSPRAPGGELFF
cdr3_nt: TGTGCCAGCAGCCCCCGTGCTCCTGGCGGGGAGCTGTTTTTT

clone_size: few
v_call: TRBV10-3
j_call: TRBJ2-3
d_call: -
cdr3_aa: CASLGGAGDTQYF
cdr3_nt: TGTGCCTCCCTTGGGGGGGCGGGCGATACGCAGTATTTT

clone_size: many
v_call: TRBV5-1
j_call: TRBJ1-4
d_call: -
cdr3_aa: CASSLTGATNEKLFF
cdr3_nt: TGCGCCAGCAGCTTGACCGGGGCAACTAATGAAAAACTGTTTTTT

clone_size: few
v_call: TRBV7-8
j_call: TRBJ1-1
d_call: TRBD1
cdr3_aa: CASSLVAGGPEAFF
cdr3_nt: TGTGCCAGCAGCTTAGTCGCAGGGGGCCCGGAGGCTTTCTTT

clone_size: few
v_call: TRBV28
j_call: TRBJ2-1
d_call: -
cdr3_aa: CASGLPDRRISSSLGYNEQFF
cdr3_nt: TGTGCCAGCGGACTCCCCGACCGCCGGATTTCGTCCTCCCTCGGTTACAATGAGCAGTTCTTC

clone_size: few
v_call: TRBV5-6
j_call: TRBJ2-2
d_call: TRBD1
cdr3_aa: CASSFLGQGWTGELFF
cdr3_nt: TGTGCCAGCAGCTTCCTAGGACAGGGATGGACCGGGGAGCTGTTTTTT

clone_size: many
v_call: TRBV6-2/TRBV6-3
j_call: TRBJ2-1
d_call: -
cdr3_aa: CATTSGDEQFF
cdr3_nt: TGTGCCACCACATCGGGTGATGAGCAGTTCTTC

clone_size: -
v_call: TRBV7-2
j_call: TRBJ1-1
d_call: TRBD1
cdr3_aa: CASSSHWNRGTEAFF
cdr3_nt: TGTGCCAGCAGCTCACACTGGAACAGGGGGACCGAAGCTTTCTTT

clone_size: -
v_call: TRBV7-2
j_call: TRBJ1-4
d_call: -
cdr3_aa: CASSVKEKLFF
cdr3_nt: TGTGCCAGCAGCGTCAAAGAAAAACTGTTTTTT

clone_size: -
v_call: TRBV30
j_call: TRBJ2-1
d_call: -
cdr3_aa: CAWSVGGYNEQFF
cdr3_nt: TGTGCCTGGAGTGTTGGGGGGTACAATGAGCAGTTCTTC